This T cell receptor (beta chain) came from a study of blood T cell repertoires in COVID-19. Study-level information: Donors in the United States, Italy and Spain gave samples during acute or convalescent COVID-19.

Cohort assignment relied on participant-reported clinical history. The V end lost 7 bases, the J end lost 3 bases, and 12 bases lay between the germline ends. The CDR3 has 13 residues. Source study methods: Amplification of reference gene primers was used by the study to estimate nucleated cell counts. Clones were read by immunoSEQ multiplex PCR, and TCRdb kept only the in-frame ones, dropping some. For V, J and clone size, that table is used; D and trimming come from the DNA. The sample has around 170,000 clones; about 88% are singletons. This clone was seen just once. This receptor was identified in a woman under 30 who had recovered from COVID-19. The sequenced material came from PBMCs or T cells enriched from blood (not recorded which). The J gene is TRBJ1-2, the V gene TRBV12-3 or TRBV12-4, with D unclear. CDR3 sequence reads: CASTAGADYGYTF. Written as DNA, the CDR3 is TGTGCCAGCACCGCGGGAGCCGACTATGGCTACACCTTC.